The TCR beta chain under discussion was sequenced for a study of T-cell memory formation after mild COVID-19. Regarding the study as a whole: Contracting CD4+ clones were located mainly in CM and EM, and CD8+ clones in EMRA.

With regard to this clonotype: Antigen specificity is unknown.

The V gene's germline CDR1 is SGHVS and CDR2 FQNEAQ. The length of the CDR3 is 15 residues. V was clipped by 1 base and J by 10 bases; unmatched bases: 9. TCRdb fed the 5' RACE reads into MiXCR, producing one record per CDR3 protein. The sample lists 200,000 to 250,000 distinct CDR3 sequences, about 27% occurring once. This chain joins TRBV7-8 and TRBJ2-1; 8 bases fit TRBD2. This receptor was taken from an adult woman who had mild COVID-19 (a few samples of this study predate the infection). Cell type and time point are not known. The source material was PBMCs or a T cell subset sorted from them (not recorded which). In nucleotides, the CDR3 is TGTGCCAGCAGCTTAGTACCGGGGGGGCACTGGGAGCAGTTCTTC. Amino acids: CASSLVPGGHWEQFF.